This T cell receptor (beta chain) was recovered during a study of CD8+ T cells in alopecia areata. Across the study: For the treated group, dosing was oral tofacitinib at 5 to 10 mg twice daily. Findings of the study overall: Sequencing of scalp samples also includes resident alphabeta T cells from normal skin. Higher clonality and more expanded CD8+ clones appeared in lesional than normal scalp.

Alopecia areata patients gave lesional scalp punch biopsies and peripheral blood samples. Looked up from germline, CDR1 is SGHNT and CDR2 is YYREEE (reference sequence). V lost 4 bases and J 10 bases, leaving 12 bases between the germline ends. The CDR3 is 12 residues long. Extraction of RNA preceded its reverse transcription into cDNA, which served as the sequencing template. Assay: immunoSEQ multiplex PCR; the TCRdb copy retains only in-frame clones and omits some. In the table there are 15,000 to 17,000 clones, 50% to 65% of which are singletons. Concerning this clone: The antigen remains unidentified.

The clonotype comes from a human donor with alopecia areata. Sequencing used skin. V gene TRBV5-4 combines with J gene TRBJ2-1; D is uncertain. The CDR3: CASSGPSVEQFF. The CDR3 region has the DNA TGTGCCAGCAGCGGGCCCTCCGTGGAGCAGTTCTTC.